The text below deals with one T cell receptor beta chain. The antigen is undetermined. Trimming left V 4 bases short and J 0 bases short, with 12 bases between. This CDR3 region has 15 residues. Germline CDR1 SGHTA, CDR2 FQGNSA. TCRdb called the reads again in MiXCR, with one record for every CDR3 protein. The sample lists about 530,000 distinct CDR3 sequences, approximately 26% seen once, with over 10% in the top ten. This sample is drawn from a study of T cell repertoires in cytomegalovirus infection. Study overall: Signatures in public TCR beta sequences pointed to both CMV infection and matching HLA type. General study results and limits: CMV carriers having the relevant HLA were flagged by cumulative public TCR beta family frequency. Ex vivo, HLA-C-restricted CMV-specific TCR beta clonotypes prevailed over the rest of the response.

This chain links TRBV7-2 with TRBJ1-1, with a possible D match to TRBD1 (5 bases). The TCR comes from a human donor in good health (CMV status not recorded). Some clones in this sample may be carry-over from other donors' samples. Sequencing was done on a sample of PBMCs. CDR3 DNA sequence: TGTGCCAGCAGCTCCCTGACAGAAGTGAACACTGAAGCTTTCTTT. Protein sequence: CASSSLTEVNTEAFF. Full variable domain (missing parts from reference TRBV7-2 and TRBJ1-1): GAGVSQSPSNKVTEKGKDVELRCDPISGHTALYWYRQSLGQGLEFLIYFQGNSAPDKSGLPSDRFSAERTGGSVSTLTIQRTQQEDSAVYLCASSSLTEVNTEAFFGQGTRLTVV.